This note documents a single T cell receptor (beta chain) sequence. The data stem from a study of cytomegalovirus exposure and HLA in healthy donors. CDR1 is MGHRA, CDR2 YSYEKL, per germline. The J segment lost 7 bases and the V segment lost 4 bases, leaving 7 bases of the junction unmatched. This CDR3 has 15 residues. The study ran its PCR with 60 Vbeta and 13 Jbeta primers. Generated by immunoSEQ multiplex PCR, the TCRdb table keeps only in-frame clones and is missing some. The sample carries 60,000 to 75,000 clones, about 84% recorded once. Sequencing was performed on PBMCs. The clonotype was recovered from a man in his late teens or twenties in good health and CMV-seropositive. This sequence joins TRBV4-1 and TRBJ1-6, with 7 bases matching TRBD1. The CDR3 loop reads CASSLWDSPNSPLHF. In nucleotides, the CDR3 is TGCGCCAGCAGCCTTTGGGACAGCCCCAATTCACCCCTCCACTTT.